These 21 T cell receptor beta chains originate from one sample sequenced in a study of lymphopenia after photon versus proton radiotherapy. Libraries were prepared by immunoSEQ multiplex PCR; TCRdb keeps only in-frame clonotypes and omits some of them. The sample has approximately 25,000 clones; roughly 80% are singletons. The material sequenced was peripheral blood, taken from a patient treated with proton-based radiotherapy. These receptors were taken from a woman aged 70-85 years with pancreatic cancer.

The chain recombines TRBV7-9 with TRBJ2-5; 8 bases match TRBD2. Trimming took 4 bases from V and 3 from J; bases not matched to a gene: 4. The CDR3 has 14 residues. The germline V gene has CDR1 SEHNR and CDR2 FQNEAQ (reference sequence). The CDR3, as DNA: TGTGCCAGCAGCTCGACCGGGGGGGAAGAGACCCAGTACTTC. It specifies CASSSTGGEETQYF.

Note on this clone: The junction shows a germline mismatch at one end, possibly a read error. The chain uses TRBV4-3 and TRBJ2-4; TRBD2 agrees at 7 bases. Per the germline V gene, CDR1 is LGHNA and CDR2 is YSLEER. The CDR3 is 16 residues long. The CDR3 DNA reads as TGCGCCAGCAGCCAAGGTGCGGGAGCGTACATTAACATTCAATACTTC. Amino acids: CASSQGAGAYINIQYF.

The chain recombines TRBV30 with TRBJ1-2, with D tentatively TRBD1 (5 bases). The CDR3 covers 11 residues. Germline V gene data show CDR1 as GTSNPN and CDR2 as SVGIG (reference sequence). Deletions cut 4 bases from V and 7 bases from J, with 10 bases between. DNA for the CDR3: TGTGCCTGGACCGCCGGGGGTGGCTACACCTTC. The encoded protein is CAWTAGGGYTF.

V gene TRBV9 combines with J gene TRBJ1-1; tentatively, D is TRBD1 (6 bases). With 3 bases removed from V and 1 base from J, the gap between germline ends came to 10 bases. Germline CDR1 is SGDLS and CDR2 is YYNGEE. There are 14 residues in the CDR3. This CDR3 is CASSDGGGNTEAFF. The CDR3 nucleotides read TGTGCCAGCAGCGACGGAGGGGGGAACACTGAAGCTTTCTTT.

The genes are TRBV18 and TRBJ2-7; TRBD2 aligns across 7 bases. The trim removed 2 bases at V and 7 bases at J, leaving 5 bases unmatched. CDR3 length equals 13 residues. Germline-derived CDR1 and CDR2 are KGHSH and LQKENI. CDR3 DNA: TGTGCCAGCTCACCAAGAGGACTAGAGGAGCAGTACTTC. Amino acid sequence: CASSPRGLEEQYF.

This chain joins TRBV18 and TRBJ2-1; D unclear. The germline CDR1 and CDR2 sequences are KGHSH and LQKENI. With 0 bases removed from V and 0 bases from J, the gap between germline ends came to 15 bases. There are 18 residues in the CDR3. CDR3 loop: CASSPPRGRQSSYNEQFF. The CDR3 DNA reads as TGTGCCAGCTCACCACCCCGAGGACGGCAAAGCTCCTACAATGAGCAGTTCTTC.

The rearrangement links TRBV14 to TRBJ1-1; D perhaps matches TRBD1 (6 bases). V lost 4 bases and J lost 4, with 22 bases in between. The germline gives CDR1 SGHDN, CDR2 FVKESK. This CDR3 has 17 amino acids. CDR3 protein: CASSLGDLYLRGTEAFF. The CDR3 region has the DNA TGTGCCAGCAGCCTCGGAGACCTCTACCTCAGGGGCACTGAAGCTTTCTTT.

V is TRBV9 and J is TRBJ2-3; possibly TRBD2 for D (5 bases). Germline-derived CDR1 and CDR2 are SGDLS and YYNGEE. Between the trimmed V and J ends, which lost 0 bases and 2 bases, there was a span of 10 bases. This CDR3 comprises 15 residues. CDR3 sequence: CASSVVGRLTDTQYF. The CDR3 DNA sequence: TGTGCCAGCAGCGTAGTAGGGAGACTCACAGATACGCAGTATTTT.

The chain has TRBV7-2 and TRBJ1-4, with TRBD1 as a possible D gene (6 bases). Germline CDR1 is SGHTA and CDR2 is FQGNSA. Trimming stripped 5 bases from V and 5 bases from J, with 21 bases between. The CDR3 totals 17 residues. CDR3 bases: TGTGCCAGCAGCCCAAGGACTACAGGGAGGGGGAATGAAAAACTGTTTTTT. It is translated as CASSPRTTGRGNEKLFF.

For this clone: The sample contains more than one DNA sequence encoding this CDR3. CDR3 bases: TGTGCCAGCAGTTACGGGGGTCGGCCTGGGGAAGCTTTCTTT. Encoded protein: CASSYGGRPGEAFF. The chain employs TRBV6-6 and TRBJ1-1, with a tentative D call TRBD1 (5 bases). The CDR3 spans 14 residues. The germline CDR1 and CDR2 sequences are MNHNY and SVGAGI (reference sequence). Trimming cost V 2 bases and J 8 bases, with 15 bases left between them.

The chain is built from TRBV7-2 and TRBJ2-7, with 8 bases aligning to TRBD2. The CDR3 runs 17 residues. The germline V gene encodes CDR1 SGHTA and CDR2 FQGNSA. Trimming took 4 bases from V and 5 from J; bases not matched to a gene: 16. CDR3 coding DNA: TGTGCCAGCAGCTCCCTCGGGACTAGTGGGGGAAGGAACGAGCAGTACTTC. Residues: CASSSLGTSGGRNEQYF.

The CDR3 coding sequence is TGTGCCAGCAGCTTAGGGGGGTCGGAGCAGTACTTC. It codes for CASSLGGSEQYF. The genes are TRBV11-3 and TRBJ2-7; D may match TRBD1 or TRBD2 (5 bases each). Germline lookup yields CDR1 SGHNT and CDR2 YENEEA. The CDR3 is 12 residues long. V was cut by 1 base and J by 7 bases, with 8 bases left in between. Full variable domain (missing parts from reference TRBV11-3 and TRBJ2-7): EAGVVQSPRYKIIEKKQPVAFWCNPISGHNTLYWYLQNLGQGPELLIRYENEEAVDDSQLPKDRFSAERLKGVDSTLKIQPAELGDSAVYLCASSLGGSEQYFGPGTRLTVT.

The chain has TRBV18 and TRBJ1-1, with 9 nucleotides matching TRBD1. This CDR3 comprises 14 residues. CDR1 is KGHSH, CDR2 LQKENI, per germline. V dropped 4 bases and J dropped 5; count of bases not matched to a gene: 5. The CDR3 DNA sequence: TGTGCCAGCTCACAGGGACAGGGAGGGACTGAAGCTTTCTTT. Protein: CASSQGQGGTEAFF.

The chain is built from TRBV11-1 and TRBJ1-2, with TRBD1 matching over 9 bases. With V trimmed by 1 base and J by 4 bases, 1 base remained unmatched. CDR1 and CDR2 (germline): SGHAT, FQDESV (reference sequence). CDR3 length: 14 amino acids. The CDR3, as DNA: TGTGCCAGCAGCTTAGAGGACAGGGGCTATGGCTACACCTTC. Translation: CASSLEDRGYGYTF.

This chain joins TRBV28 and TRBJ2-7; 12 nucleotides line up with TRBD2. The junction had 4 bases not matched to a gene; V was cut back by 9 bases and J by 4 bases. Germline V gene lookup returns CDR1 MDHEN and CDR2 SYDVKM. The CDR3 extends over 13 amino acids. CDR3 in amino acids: CASLAGGAYEQYF. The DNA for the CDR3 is TGTGCCAGTCTAGCGGGAGGGGCGTACGAGCAGTACTTC.

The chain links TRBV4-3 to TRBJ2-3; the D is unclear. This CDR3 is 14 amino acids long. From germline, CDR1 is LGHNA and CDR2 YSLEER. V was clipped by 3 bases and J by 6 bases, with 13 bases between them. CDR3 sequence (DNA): TGCGCCAGCAGCCAGGCCTGGGTAACCGATACGCAGTATTTT. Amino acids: CASSQAWVTDTQYF.

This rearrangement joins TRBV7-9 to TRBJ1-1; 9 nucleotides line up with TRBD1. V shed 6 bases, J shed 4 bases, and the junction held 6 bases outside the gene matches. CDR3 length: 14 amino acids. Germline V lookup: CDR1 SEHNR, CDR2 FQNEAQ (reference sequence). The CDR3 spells CASSPGQGTTEAFF. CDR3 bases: TGTGCCAGCAGTCCGGGACAGGGTACCACTGAAGCTTTCTTT.

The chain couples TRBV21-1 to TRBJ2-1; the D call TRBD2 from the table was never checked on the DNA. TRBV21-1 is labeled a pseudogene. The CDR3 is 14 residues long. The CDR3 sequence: CASSKALGRGEQFF. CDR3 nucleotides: TGTGCCAGCAGCAAGGCCCTAGGGAGGGGTGAGCAGTTCTTC.

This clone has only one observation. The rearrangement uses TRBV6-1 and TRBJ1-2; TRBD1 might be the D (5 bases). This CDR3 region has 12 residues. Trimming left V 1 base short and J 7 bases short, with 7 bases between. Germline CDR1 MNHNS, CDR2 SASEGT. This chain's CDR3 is CASSEGGGGYTF. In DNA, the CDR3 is TGTGCCAGCAGTGAAGGTGGGGGTGGCTACACCTTC.

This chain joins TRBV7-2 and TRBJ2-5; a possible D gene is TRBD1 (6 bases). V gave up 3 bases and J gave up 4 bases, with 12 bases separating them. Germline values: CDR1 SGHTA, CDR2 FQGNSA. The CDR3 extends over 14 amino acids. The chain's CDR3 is CASSFFRGTETQYF. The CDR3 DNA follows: TGTGCCAGCAGCTTCTTCAGGGGAACAGAGACCCAGTACTTC.

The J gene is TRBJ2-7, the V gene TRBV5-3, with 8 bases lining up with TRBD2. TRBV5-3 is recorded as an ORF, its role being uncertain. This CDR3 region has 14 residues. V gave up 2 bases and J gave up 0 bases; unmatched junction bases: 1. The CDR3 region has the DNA TGTGCCAGAAGCTTAGGGACTAGCTCCTACGAGCAGTACTTC. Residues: CARSLGTSSYEQYF.